This T cell receptor beta chain derives from a study of blood T cells in healthy people across ages (dated by TCRdb to between 2014 and 2016). Study-level background: In model experiments, template switching captured about one uniquely barcoded TCR beta cDNA molecule for every two T cells. Donors were grouped into four age groups: young (average approximately 15 years), middle-aged (39), aged (roughly 67) and long-lived (around 80). The study measured age-related changes in TCR beta repertoire diversity using deep sequencing normalized with unique cDNA molecular identifiers. For two donors (one aged 18 to 30 and one aged 80 or older), the study analyzed two additional independent replicas of 1 million unique cDNA reads from the same blood draw.

The germline V gene gives CDR1 as MGHRA and CDR2 as YSYEKL. The CDR3, cysteine through phenylalanine, is 15 amino acids long. Only the CDR3 DNA is retained, 45 bases long and in frame from the first base. V is pared back by 0 bases and J by 0 bases, with 9 bases lying between the germline termini. On the study overall, not on this receptor specifically: The percentage of naive T cells measured by flow cytometry correlated strongly with observed TCR beta diversity. As age increased, observed TCR beta diversity per million T cells dropped in a roughly linear way, and a significant reduction was already evident by age about 40. Compared with the aged group, the long-lived group had more naive CD4+ T cells, fewer expanded clones and increased TCR diversity, suggesting age selection. Total diversity estimates from one million sequenced T cells were considered lower bounds and underestimates. Since profiling was done on bulk unsorted PBMCs, naive and antigen-experienced compartments could not be conclusively compared. Because donor CMV infection status was unknown, age-related changes in expanded clonotypes were potentially confounded.

This clonotype was recorded a few times. Its recognized antigen is unknown. No much larger clonotype is one base removed from it; base qualities were not supplied. Systemically healthy Caucasian individuals from Russia, approximately 39 in total and aged about 6 to 95 years, were included as donors. Each donor gave about 10 milliliters of peripheral blood, drawn into EDTA-treated Vacutainer tubes. PBMCs were isolated by Ficoll-Paque density-gradient centrifugation, with at least 6 million obtained per sample. Total RNA was extracted from PBMCs with Trizol reagent, with at least 6 micrograms obtained per sample. For every donor, an aliquot of PBMCs went through flow cytometry to measure the percentages of naive CD45RAhigh/CD27high T cells. Libraries were built with 5' RACE. Sequenced on an Illumina HiSeq 2500. The second PCR ran for roughly 6 to 11 cycles and used a J-beta primer mix along with a sample-barcoded 5' primer. Each TCR beta cDNA molecule received a unique molecular identifier from a template-switch 5' adaptor carrying 12 random nucleotides. Each sample yielded at least 2.5 million CDR3-containing paired-end reads. All of the RNA was converted into first-strand cDNA using the Mint cDNA synthesis kit, with a TRBC-specific oligonucleotide serving as the primer. Following uracil-DNA glycosylase treatment, all cDNA underwent a first 18-cycle PCR with the universal primers M1SS and BC2_uni_R. Per the source publication's procedure: Each sample was normalized by randomly selecting 1 million high-quality reads, each carrying a distinct molecular identifier. Reads with shared molecular identifiers were discarded instead of being binned into consensus sequences. MiTCR, set to a Q25 quality threshold and the strictest error-elimination algorithm, was used for CDR3 identification, clonotype clustering and error correction. Lower-bound total TCR beta diversity was estimated with a nonparametric unseen species model using Euler transformation. TCRdb redid the processing of the public reads, applying fastp at Q25 and MiXCR, and retained in-frame beta chains. Rows are unified per CDR3 protein, each entry keeping the most common DNA and genes. TCRdb, not the authors, supplied the V and J calls. This sample comprises around 800,000 distinct CDR3 sequences, around 24% of them detected only once. The ten largest clonotypes hold around 3% of the sample.

These data were also filed under a second study, of T cells of mothers and their children. As noted in the second study: Nine systemically healthy Caucasian individuals, comprising three mothers and their six children, were included as donors. cDNA synthesis consumed the entire amount of extracted RNA, loaded at approximately 1.4 ug RNA in each 15 ul reaction. In the second PCR, the M1S primer introduced both the sample barcodes and 2-4 random nucleotides. Each mother yielded over 9 million TCR beta CDR3 reads and each child 2.5 million to 3 million reads. TCR recombination output is similarly shaped by thymic selection in related and unrelated pairs, with a minor effect exerted by inherited differences. Related mother-child pairs always showed normalized repertoire overlap that was slightly higher than in unrelated mother-child pairs, though the difference was never significant. Persistent microchimeric T cell clones were not detected, at a sensitivity of 85 to 100 clones per million clonotypes. To look for features that set related mother-child pairs apart from unrelated individuals, the researchers ran deep NGS to compare the TCR beta repertoires of mothers and children. Mothers averaged approximately 41 +/- 4 years of age and children averaged roughly 12 +/- 4 years. After adapter ligation with NEBNext reagents, the libraries were sequenced on Illumina HiSeq 2000 with 100+100 nt paired-end reads. Mother and child libraries were prepared a month apart and sequenced in separate runs to prevent cross-contamination. For each donor, somewhere between roughly 450,000 and 2,100,000 distinct TCR beta clonotypes were identified. Naive TCR beta clonotypes were estimated from low-frequency clonotypes matched to each donor's FACS-determined naive share, without sorting.

Material for sequencing was blood. The rearrangement combines TRBV4-1 with TRBJ2-7; perhaps TRBD1 is the D gene, with 6 bases matching. The receptor was isolated from a boy aged 5-17 years in good health. The CDR3 has the sequence CASSQEWGPSYEQYF. The sequenced DNA is TGCGCCAGCAGCCAAGAGTGGGGGCCCTCCTACGAGCAGTACTTC.